The 19 T cell receptor beta chains below were found in one sample sequenced in a study of shared clonotypes between healthy human individuals. Sequenced by immunoSEQ multiplex PCR; TCRdb stores in-frame clones only, minus some. The repertoire holds 800,000 to 1,200,000 clones, with 78% as singletons. The sequenced sample consisted of memory CD4+ T cells from PBMCs. The subset here: CD45RA-negative fraction. These receptors originate from a man aged 18 to 30 in good health. Some clones in this sample may be carry-over from other donors' samples.

This clone came up once. V is TRBV5-1 and J is TRBJ2-1; perhaps TRBD2 as D (6 bases). Germline CDR1 SGHRS, CDR2 YFSETQ. Trimming cost V 0 bases and J 5 bases, with 15 bases left between them. The CDR3 length is 16 residues. The DNA of the CDR3 is TGCGCCAGCAGCTTGGCGGGACTTGGCTCACACAATGAGCAGTTCTTC. It encodes CASSLAGLGSHNEQFF.

The V and J genes are TRBV2 and TRBJ2-5; D possibly corresponds to TRBD1 (6 bases). This CDR3 has 13 amino acids. Per germline, CDR1 SNHLY and CDR2 FYNNEI. Trimming took off 8 bases at V and 4 bases at J, with 14 bases between the two ends. The CDR3 protein is CASARDTRETQYF. The CDR3 DNA sequence: TGTGCCAGCGCCCGGGACACCCGAGAGACCCAGTACTTC. The full variable domain, in which reference TRBV2 and TRBJ2-5 provide the parts outside the CDR3, is EPEVTQTPSHQVTQMGQEVILRCVPISNHLYFYWYRQILGQKVEFLVSFYNNEISEKSEIFDDQFSVERPDGSNFTLKIRSTKLEDSAMYFCASARDTRETQYFGPGTRLLVL.

The CDR3 loop is CSVAQSYGYTF. CDR3 DNA: TGCAGCGTTGCTCAGTCCTATGGCTACACCTTC. The V gene is TRBV29-1, the J gene TRBJ1-2; D call uncertain. There are 11 residues in the CDR3. The germline V and J ends were trimmed by 4 bases and 4 bases, with 7 bases remaining between them. Germline-derived CDR1 and CDR2 are SQVTM and ANQGSEA. The full variable domain, completed using reference TRBV29-1 and TRBJ1-2, is SAVISQKPSRDICQRGTSLTIQCQVDSQVTMMFWYRQQPGQSLTLIATANQGSEATYESGFVIDKFPISRPNLTFSTLTVSNMSPEDSSIYLCSVAQSYGYTFGSGTRLTVV.

The genes are TRBV19 and TRBJ2-6; tentatively, D is TRBD1 (5 bases). The V end lost 6 bases, the J end lost 5 bases, and 17 bases lay between the germline ends. The CDR3 sequence is 16 residues long. Germline lookup yields CDR1 LNHDA and CDR2 SQIVND (reference sequence). The CDR3 coding sequence is TGTGCCAGTAGGACTCTAACAGGAAGTAGGGCCAACGTCCTGACTTTC. This codes for CASRTLTGSRANVLTF.

The chain links TRBV10-3 to TRBJ2-3; 8 bases are shared with TRBD1. Germline V gives CDR1 ENHRY, CDR2 SYGVKD. V was pared by 6 bases and J by 4 bases, with 3 bases of the junction left unmatched. CDR3 length: 13 amino acids. CDR3 coding DNA: TGTGCCATCAGGCCAGGGGGCGCAGATACGCAGTATTTT. This translates into CAIRPGGADTQYF.

This chain links TRBV5-1 with TRBJ2-1, with TRBD2 matching over 7 bases. Germline V gives CDR1 SGHRS, CDR2 YFSETQ. J gave up 9 bases and V 0 bases, and 9 bases lay outside the gene matches. This CDR3 has 15 residues. The CDR3 DNA is TGCGCCAGCAGCTTGGTGCGGGAGCATATCGGTGAGCAGTTCTTC. Its protein is CASSLVREHIGEQFF. Together with reference TRBV5-1 and TRBJ2-1, the CDR3 gives the full variable domain: KAGVTQTPRYLIKTRGQQVTLSCSPISGHRSVSWYQQTPGQGLQFLFEYFSETQRNKGNFPGRFSGRQFSNSRSEMNVSTLELGDSALYLCASSLVREHIGEQFFGPGTRLTVL.

The V call is TRBV19, the J call TRBJ2-7, with D possibly being TRBD1 (6 bases). The CDR3 consists of 14 residues. The V gene's germline CDR1 is LNHDA and CDR2 SQIVND (reference sequence). V lost 4 bases and J 4 bases, leaving 14 bases between the germline ends. The CDR3 reads CASSKNRAEYEQYF. The CDR3 bases are TGTGCCAGTAGTAAGAACAGGGCCGAGTACGAGCAGTACTTC.

Comments on this clone: The same CDR3 arises from other DNA sequences in this sample as well. The chain has TRBV5-1 and TRBJ2-1; D is possibly TRBD2 (6 bases). This CDR3 has 12 amino acids. Germline V lookup: CDR1 SGHRS, CDR2 YFSETQ. The V and J ends lost 2 bases and 7 bases respectively, with 7 bases between them. The CDR3, as DNA: TGCGCCAGCAGCTTCGGGGGAAATGAGCAGTTCTTC. Translation: CASSFGGNEQFF.

The rearrangement joins TRBV19 to TRBJ2-1; D is unclear. The germline V gene has CDR1 LNHDA and CDR2 SQIVND (reference sequence). CDR3 length equals 16 residues. V was pared by 5 bases and J by 0 bases, with 14 bases between. CDR3 loop: CASSLQTYSSYNEQFF. DNA of the CDR3: TGTGCCAGTAGTCTCCAAACTTATAGCTCCTACAATGAGCAGTTCTTC.

V gene TRBV5-1 combines with J gene TRBJ1-4; a possible D gene is TRBD1 (5 bases). Germline values: CDR1 SGHRS, CDR2 YFSETQ. CDR3 length: 15 residues. V lost 0 bases and J lost 5, with 11 bases in between. In nucleotides, the CDR3 is TGCGCCAGCAGCTTGGTTCCAGGGCTGAATGAAAAACTGTTTTTT. Translation: CASSLVPGLNEKLFF.

The rearrangement uses TRBV7-8 and TRBJ1-1; D uncertain. V shed 5 bases and J shed 2 bases, with 9 bases lying between them. Germline CDR1 is SGHVS and CDR2 is FQNEAQ. This CDR3 comprises 13 residues. The CDR3 coding sequence is TGTGCCAGCAGCAAGGGATTTAACACTGAAGCTTTCTTT. This encodes CASSKGFNTEAFF.

This rearrangement joins TRBV11-2 to TRBJ2-1; a weak D match, TRBD2 (5 bases). The V gene's germline CDR1 is SGHAT and CDR2 FQNNGV. The CDR3 runs to 14 residues. V lost 4 bases and J lost 4, with 11 bases in between. The CDR3 nucleotides read TGTGCCAGCAGCTCCCGTGAGGGTTACAATGAGCAGTTCTTC. Its protein is CASSSREGYNEQFF.

The rearrangement joins TRBV11-2 to TRBJ1-5, with D perhaps TRBD1 (5 bases). Deletions cut 2 bases from V and 2 bases from J, with 10 bases between. The CDR3 sequence is 15 residues long. Germline V gene sequence: CDR1 SGHAT, CDR2 FQNNGV. The CDR3 DNA reads as TGTGCCAGCAGCTTAAAAGGGGACGGCAATCAGCCCCAGCATTTT. Translation gives CASSLKGDGNQPQHF.

This rearrangement joins TRBV7-2 to TRBJ2-5, with TRBD2 matching 13 bases. Looked up from germline, CDR1 is SGHTA and CDR2 is FQGNSA. CDR3 length: 16 residues. Trimming took 5 bases from V and 0 from J; bases not matched to a gene: 3. CDR3 sequence reads: CASSPGLAGYQETQYF. CDR3 DNA: TGTGCCAGCAGCCCGGGACTAGCGGGATACCAAGAGACCCAGTACTTC.

Note on this clone: The same CDR3 can be traced to other DNA sequences in this sample. This rearrangement joins TRBV7-9 to TRBJ2-1, with 10 positions matching TRBD2. The length of the CDR3 is 14 residues. Germline-derived CDR1 and CDR2 are SEHNR and FQNEAQ (reference sequence). J lost 8 bases, V lost 3 bases, and 4 bases had no gene match. The CDR3 bases are TGTGCCAGCAGCTTGTCTAGCGGGAGCTATGAGCAGTTCTTC. Its protein is CASSLSSGSYEQFF.

The V gene is TRBV6-5, the J gene TRBJ1-1; TRBD1 is a possible D gene (5 bases). CDR3 length: 15 amino acids. Germline loops: CDR1 MNHEY, CDR2 SVGAGI. Trimming stripped 0 bases from V and 0 bases from J, with 8 bases between. The CDR3 coding sequence is TGTGCCAGCAGTTACTCGGGGACCTTGAACACTGAAGCTTTCTTT. This encodes CASSYSGTLNTEAFF.

This chain links TRBV6-5 with TRBJ2-3; TRBD1 agrees at 9 bases. The ends lost 7 bases at V and 4 bases at J; junction bases unmatched: 6. This CDR3 has 14 residues. Germline CDR1 and CDR2: MNHEY and SVGAGI. Written as DNA, the CDR3 is TGTGCCAGCACTCGGGACAGGGTCGCAGATACGCAGTATTTT. This sequence encodes CASTRDRVADTQYF.

This sequence joins TRBV2 and TRBJ2-7, with 16 bases aligning to TRBD2. The J segment lost 4 bases and the V segment lost 7 bases, leaving 10 bases of the junction unmatched. The CDR3 is 17 residues long. The V gene's germline CDR1 is SNHLY and CDR2 FYNNEI. The CDR3 here is CASIPGLAGGPPYEQYF. As DNA, the CDR3 is TGTGCCAGCATCCCGGGACTAGCGGGAGGGCCGCCATACGAGCAGTACTTC.

As concerns this clone: The germline gene is not matched at one end of the junction; a read error may be the cause. V gene TRBV6-5 combines with J gene TRBJ1-5; D is perhaps TRBD1 (5 bases). The CDR3 runs to 14 residues. Germline loops: CDR1 MNHEY, CDR2 SVGAGI. CDR3 nucleotide sequence: TGTGCCAGCAGTTACGGGACGGAGAATCAGTCTCAGCACTTT. It specifies CASSYGTENQSQHF.